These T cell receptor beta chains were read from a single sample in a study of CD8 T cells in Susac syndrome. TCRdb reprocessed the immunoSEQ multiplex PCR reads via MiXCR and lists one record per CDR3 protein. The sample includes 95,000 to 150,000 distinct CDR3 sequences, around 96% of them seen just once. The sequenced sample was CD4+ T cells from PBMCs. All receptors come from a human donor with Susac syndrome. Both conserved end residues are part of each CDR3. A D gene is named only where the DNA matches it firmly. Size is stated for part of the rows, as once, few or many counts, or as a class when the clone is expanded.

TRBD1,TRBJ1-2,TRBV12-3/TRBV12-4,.,TGTGCCAGCAGTTTAAGGGACAGACCTTATGGCTACACCTTC,CASSLRDRPYGYTF
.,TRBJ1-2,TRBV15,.,TGTGCCACCAGCAAGAATGCGGGGACGGAAACTATTACTGTTCGGGGTGGCTACACCTTC,CATSKNAGTETITVRGGYTF
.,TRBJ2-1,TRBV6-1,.,TGTGCCAGCAGTGGGAGCGGAGGGGCCTACAATGAGCAGTTCTTC,CASSGSGGAYNEQFF
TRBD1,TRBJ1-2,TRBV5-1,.,TGCGCCAGCAGCTTCGGGACAGACATGGGCTACACCTTC,CASSFGTDMGYTF
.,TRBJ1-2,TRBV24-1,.,TGTGCCACCAGTGATCCCAGACCCGGTACTAACTATGGCTACACCTTC,CATSDPRPGTNYGYTF
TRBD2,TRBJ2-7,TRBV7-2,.,TGTGCCAGCAGCTTAGGACTAGCGGGACCACCCTACGAGCAGTACTTC,CASSLGLAGPPYEQYF
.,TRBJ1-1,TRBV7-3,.,TGTGCCAGCAGCTCCGGTTCAGGGACTGAAGCTTTCTTT,CASSSGSGTEAFF
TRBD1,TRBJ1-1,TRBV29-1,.,TGCAGCGTCCCGGGTCGGGCAGGGGGCGTGATAATGAACACTGAAGCTTTCTTT,CSVPGRAGGVIMNTEAFF
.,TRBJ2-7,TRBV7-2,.,TGTGCCAGCAGCCGGGACCATTTGGGCGAGCAGTACTTC,CASSRDHLGEQYF
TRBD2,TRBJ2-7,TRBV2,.,TGTGCCAGCAGGAATCGACTAGCCCTCTACGAGCAGTACTTC,CASRNRLALYEQYF
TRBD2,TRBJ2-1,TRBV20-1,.,TGCAGTGCCGTAAGACTAGCGGGAGACGATGAGCAGTTCTTC,CSAVRLAGDDEQFF
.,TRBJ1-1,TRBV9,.,TGTGCCAGCAGCGCACTACTGGACACTGAAGCTTTCTTT,CASSALLDTEAFF
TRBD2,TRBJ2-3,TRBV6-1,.,TGTGCCAGCCGAGAACGACTAGCGCTAAGCACAGATACGCAGTATTTT,CASRERLALSTDTQYF
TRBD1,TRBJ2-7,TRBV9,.,TGTGCCAGCAGCGACGGACAGGCCTACTCCTACGAGCAGTACTTC,CASSDGQAYSYEQYF
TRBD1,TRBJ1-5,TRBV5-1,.,TGCGCCAGCAGCTTGGAGGGACAGCACAATCAGCCCCAGCATTTT,CASSLEGQHNQPQHF
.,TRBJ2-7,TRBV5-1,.,TGCGCCAGCAGCCTGAAGACAGGCTACGAGCAGTACTTC,CASSLKTGYEQYF
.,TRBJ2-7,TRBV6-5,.,TGTGCCAGCAGTTTGAAGGCGGGCTACGAGCAGTACTTC,CASSLKAGYEQYF
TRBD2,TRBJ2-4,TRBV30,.,TGTGCCTGGAGTGTACTAGCGGGAGGGGGGAAAAACATTCAGTACTTC,CAWSVLAGGGKNIQYF
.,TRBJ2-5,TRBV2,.,TGTGCCAGCTTGACACAGGGAAAGACCCAGTACTTC,CASLTQGKTQYF
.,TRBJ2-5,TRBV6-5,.,TGTGCCAGCCATAAGGGAGAGACCCAGTACTTC,CASHKGETQYF
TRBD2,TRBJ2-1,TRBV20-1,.,TGCAGTGCTGGGGGGGAGAGGGATGAGCAGTTCTTC,CSAGGERDEQFF
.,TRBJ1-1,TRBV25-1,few,TGTGCCAGCAGTCCCCTGGGGGAGAACACTGAAGCTTTCTTT,CASSPLGENTEAFF
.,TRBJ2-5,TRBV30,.,TGTGCCTGGAGGGGGATGGGGTTAGAGACCCAGTACTTC,CAWRGMGLETQYF
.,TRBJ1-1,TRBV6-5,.,TGTGCCAGCAGCGTAACAGGGAAGGCTTTCTTT,CASSVTGKAFF
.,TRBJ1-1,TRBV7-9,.,TGTGCCAGCAGCTTAGGGGGTAGCCAGTTTGGGACTGAAGCTTTCTTT,CASSLGGSQFGTEAFF
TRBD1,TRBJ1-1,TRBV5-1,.,TGCGCCAGCAGCAAAGGGACAGGGGGCGGTATGACCACTGAAGCTTTCTTT,CASSKGTGGGMTTEAFF
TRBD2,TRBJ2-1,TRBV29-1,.,TGCAGCGTTACTAGCGGGAGGGCCGGTGATGAGCAGTTCTTC,CSVTSGRAGDEQFF
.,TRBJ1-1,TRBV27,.,TGTGCCAGCTGGGCGGGGGCAGGTCGAATGAACACTGAAGCTTTCTTT,CASWAGAGRMNTEAFF
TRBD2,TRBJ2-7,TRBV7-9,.,TGTGCCAGCAGCGCCGGGACTAGGGTTATTTACGAGCAGTACTTC,CASSAGTRVIYEQYF
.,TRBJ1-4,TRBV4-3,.,TGCGCCAGCAGCCGGGGACCTGGGGGAACTAATGAAAAACTGTTTTTT,CASSRGPGGTNEKLFF
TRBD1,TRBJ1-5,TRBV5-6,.,TGTGCCAGCAGCCGTCGGGCAGGGGGCCAGAGTCAGCCCCAGCATTTT,CASSRRAGGQSQPQHF
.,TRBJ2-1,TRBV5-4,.,TGTGCCAGCAGCCCAAGCAACAATGAGCAGTTCTTC,CASSPSNNEQFF
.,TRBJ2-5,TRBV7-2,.,TGTGCCAGCAGCACGGCTAGCGGAGGGGGGGAGACCCAGTACTTC,CASSTASGGGETQYF
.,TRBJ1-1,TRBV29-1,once,TGCAGCGTGAGAGAGGGATTGGAAGCTTTCTTT,CSVREGLEAFF
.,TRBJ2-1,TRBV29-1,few,TGCAGCGTTGGGACTCGCTCCTACAATGAGCAGTTCTTC,CSVGTRSYNEQFF
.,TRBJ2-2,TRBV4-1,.,TGCGCCAGCAGCCCAACCGCGACAGGAGTCGCGAACACCGGGGAGCTGTTTTTT,CASSPTATGVANTGELFF
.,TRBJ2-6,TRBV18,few,TGTGCCAGCTCACCTTCCTCCGGGGCCAACGTCCTGACTTTC,CASSPSSGANVLTF
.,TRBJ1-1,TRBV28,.,TGTGCCAGCAGTACGCTCCGGGACGCCGCGTTAGGCACTGAAGCTTTCTTT,CASSTLRDAALGTEAFF
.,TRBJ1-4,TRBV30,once,TGTGCCTGGAGTTGGAAGGATGAAAAACTGTTTTTT,CAWSWKDEKLFF
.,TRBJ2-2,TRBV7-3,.,TGTGCCAGCAGCTTAACCCCGGGGTACGGGGAGCTGTTTTTT,CASSLTPGYGELFF
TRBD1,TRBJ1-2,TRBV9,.,TGTGCCAGCAGCGTAGAGGGACAGGGACACTATGGCTACACCTTC,CASSVEGQGHYGYTF
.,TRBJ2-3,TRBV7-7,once,TGTGCTAGCAGCTCGTACGGAACAGATACGCAGTATTTT,CASSSYGTDTQYF
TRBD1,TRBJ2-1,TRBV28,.,TGTGCCAGCATGGGACAGTTTGTGGAGCAGTTCTTC,CASMGQFVEQFF